This T cell receptor beta chain emerged from a study of CD8+CD57+ T cells in acquired aplastic anemia. Study summary: Sorted CD4+ and CD8+ cells yielded DNA averaging approximately 3.4 ug. Study results and caveats: Some 31 sequences, all CD8+ CDR3, were shared between patients and controls.

Note on this clonotype: Its antigen is as yet unknown.

CDR1 SGDLS and CDR2 YYNGEE come from the germline V gene. The germline V and J ends were trimmed by 3 bases and 6 bases, with 8 bases remaining between them. This CDR3 has 12 residues. CDR3 and TCR beta VDJ profiling relied on genomic DNA as the template. MiXCR, applied by TCRdb to the reads, yields one record per CDR3 protein. This table holds some 170,000 distinct CDR3 sequences, over 70% found once. Flow cytometry had shown expanded CD8+CD57+ cells in the patients chosen for sequencing. Every one of the patients had aplastic anemia (severe, acquired). The sequence came from a human donor with aplastic anemia. The specimen sequenced was sorted CD4+, CD8+, or CD8+CD57+ T cells (not recorded which) from PBMCs. The chain is built from TRBV9 and TRBJ2-3; no clear D. CDR3: CASSAVGDTQYF. The CDR3 DNA reads TGTGCCAGCAGCGCGGTGGGGGATACGCAGTATTTT. Variable domain in full (rest from reference TRBV9 and TRBJ2-3): DSGVTQTPKHLITATGQRVTLRCSPRSGDLSVYWYQQSLDQGLQFLIQYYNGEERAKGNILERFSAQQFPDLHSELNLSSLELGDSALYFCASSAVGDTQYFGPGTRLTVL.